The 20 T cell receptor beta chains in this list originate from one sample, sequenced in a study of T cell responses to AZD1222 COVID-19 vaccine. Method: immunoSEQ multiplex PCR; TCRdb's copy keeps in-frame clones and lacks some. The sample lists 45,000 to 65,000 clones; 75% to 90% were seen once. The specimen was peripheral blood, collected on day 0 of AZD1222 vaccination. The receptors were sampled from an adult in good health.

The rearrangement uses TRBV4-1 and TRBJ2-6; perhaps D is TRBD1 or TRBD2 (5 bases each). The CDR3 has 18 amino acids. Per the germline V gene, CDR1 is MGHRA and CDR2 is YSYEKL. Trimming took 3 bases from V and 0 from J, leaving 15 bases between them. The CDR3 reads CASSQPGRIRSGANVLTF. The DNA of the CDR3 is TGCGCCAGCAGCCAGCCGGGACGGATTCGCTCTGGGGCCAACGTCCTGACTTTC.

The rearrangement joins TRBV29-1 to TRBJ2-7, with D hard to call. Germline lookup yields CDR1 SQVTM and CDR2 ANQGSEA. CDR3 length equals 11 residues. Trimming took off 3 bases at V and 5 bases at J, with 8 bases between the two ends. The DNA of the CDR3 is TGCAGCGTTGATGGTCTGCACGAGCAGTACTTC. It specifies CSVDGLHEQYF.

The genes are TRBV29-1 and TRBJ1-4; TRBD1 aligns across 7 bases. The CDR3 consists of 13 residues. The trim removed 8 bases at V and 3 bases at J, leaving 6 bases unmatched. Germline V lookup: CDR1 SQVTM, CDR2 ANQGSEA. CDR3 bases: TGCAGCTCAGGGACAGTCCCTAATGAAAAACTGTTTTTT. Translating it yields CSSGTVPNEKLFF.

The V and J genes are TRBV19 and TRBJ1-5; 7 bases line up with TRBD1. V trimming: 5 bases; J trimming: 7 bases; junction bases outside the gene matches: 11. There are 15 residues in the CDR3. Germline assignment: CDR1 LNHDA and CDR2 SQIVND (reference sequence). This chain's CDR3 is CASSPGGRGEQPQHF. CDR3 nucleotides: TGTGCCAGTAGTCCCGGAGGCAGGGGGGAACAGCCCCAGCATTTT.

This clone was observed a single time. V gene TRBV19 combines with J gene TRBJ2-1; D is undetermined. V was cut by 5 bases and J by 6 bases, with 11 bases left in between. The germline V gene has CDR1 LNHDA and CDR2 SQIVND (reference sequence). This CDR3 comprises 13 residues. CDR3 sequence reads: CASSLYSGNEQFF. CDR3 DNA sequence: TGTGCCAGTAGTTTGTACTCCGGCAATGAGCAGTTCTTC.

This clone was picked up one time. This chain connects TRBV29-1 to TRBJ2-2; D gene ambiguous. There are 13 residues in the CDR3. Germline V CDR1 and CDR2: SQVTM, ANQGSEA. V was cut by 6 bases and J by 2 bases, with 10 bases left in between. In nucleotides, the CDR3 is TGCAGCGTCAAGGACCTAAACACCGGGGAGCTGTTTTTT. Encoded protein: CSVKDLNTGELFF.

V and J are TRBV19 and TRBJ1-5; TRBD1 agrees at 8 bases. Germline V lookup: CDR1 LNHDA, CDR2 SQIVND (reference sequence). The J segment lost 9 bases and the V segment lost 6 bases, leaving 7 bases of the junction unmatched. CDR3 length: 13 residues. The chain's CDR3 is CASRKTGDRPQHF. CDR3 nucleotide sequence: TGTGCCAGTAGGAAGACAGGGGACCGGCCCCAGCATTTT.

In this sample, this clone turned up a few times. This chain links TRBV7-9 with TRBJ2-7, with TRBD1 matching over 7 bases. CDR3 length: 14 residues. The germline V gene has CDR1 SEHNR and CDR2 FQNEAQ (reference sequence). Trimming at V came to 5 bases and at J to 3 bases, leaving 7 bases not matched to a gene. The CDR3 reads CASSHGQASYEQYF. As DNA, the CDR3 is TGTGCCAGCAGCCACGGACAGGCAAGCTACGAGCAGTACTTC.

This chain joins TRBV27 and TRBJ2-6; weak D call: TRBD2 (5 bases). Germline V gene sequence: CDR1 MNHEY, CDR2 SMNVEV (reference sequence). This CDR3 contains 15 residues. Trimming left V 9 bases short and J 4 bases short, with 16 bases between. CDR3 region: CASMDWTAGANVLTF. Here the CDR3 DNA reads TGTGCCAGTATGGACTGGACTGCCGGGGCCAACGTCCTGACTTTC.

CDR3 amino acids: CASSFQTGGNQPQHF. DNA of the CDR3: TGTGCCAGCAGCTTCCAGACAGGGGGGAATCAGCCCCAGCATTTT. This rearrangement joins TRBV7-8 to TRBJ1-5; 9 bases align to TRBD1. With V trimmed by 3 bases and J by 4 bases, 4 bases remained unmatched. CDR3 length equals 15 residues. CDR1 is SGHVS, CDR2 FQNEAQ, per germline.

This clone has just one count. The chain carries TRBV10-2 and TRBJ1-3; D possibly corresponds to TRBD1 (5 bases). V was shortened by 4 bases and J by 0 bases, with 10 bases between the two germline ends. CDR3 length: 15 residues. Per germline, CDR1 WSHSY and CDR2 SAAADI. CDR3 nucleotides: TGCGCCAGCAGTGGGCGGGGGATCTCTGGAAACACCATATATTTT. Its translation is CASSGRGISGNTIYF.

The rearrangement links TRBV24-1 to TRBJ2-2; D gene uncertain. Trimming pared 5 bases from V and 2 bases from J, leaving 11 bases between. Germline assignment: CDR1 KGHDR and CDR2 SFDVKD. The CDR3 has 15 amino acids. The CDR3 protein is CATSARGGNTGELFF. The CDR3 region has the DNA TGTGCCACCAGTGCCCGAGGCGGCAACACCGGGGAGCTGTTTTTT.

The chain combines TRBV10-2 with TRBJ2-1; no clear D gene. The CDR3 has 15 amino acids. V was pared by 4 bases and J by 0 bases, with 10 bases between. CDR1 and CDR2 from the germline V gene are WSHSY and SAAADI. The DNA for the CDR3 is TGCGCCAGCAGTGTTGAGCTTGACTCCTACAATGAGCAGTTCTTC. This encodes CASSVELDSYNEQFF.

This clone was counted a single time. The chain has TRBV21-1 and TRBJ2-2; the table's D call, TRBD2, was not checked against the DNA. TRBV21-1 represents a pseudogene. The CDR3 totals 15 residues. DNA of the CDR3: TGTGCCAGCAGCAAAGCGGGGAGGAACACCGGGGAGCTGTTTTTT. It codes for CASSKAGRNTGELFF.

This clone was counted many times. CDR3 nucleotide sequence: TGTGCCATCGGGACAGGGACAGGTGAGCAGTTCTTC. It codes for CAIGTGTGEQFF. The chain carries TRBV10-3 and TRBJ2-1; 9 nucleotides agree with TRBD1. V was pared by 8 bases and J by 9 bases, with 5 bases of the junction left unmatched. The CDR3 extends over 12 amino acids. Germline V gives CDR1 ENHRY, CDR2 SYGVKD.

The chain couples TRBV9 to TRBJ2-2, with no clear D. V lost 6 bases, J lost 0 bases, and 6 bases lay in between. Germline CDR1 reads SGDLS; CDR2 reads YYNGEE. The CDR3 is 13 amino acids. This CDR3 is CASNRANTGELFF. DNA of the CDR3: TGTGCCAGCAACCGGGCGAACACCGGGGAGCTGTTTTTT.

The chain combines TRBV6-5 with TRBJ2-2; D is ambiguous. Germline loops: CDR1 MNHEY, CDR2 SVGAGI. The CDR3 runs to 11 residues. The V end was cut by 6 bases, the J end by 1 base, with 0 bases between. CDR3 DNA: TGTGCCAGCAGGAACACCGGGGAGCTGTTTTTT. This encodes CASRNTGELFF.

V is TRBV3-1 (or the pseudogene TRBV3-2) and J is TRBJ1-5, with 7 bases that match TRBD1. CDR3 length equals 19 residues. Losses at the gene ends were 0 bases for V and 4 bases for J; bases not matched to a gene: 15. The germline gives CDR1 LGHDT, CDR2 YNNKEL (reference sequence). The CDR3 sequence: CASSQDVETGRRENQPQHF. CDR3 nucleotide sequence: TGTGCCAGCAGCCAAGATGTAGAGACAGGGCGTAGGGAGAATCAGCCCCAGCATTTT.

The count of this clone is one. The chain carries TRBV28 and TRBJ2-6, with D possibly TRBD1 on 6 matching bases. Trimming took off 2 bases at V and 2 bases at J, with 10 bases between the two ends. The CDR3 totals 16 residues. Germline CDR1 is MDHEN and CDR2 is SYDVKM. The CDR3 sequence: CASSLTGLTGANVLTF. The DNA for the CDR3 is TGTGCCAGCAGTTTAACAGGGCTTACTGGGGCCAACGTCCTGACTTTC.

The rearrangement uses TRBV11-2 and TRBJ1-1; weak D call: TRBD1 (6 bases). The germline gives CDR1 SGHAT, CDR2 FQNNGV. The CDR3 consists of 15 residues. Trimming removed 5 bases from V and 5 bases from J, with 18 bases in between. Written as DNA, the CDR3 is TGTGCCAGCAGCCCCCGGTCACAGGGAAGGACTGAAGCTTTCTTT. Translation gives CASSPRSQGRTEAFF.